The T cell receptor (beta chain) under discussion was sequenced for a study of response to subunit inactivated influenza vaccine (dated by TCRdb to the late 2010s). At the level of the whole study: Deep quantitative T cell receptor repertoire profiling was used in the study to track responses to a trivalent subunit inactivated influenza vaccine. Overall study outcomes, separate from this receptor: It was suggested by the authors that each seasonal influenza vaccination may recruit only a limited number of new T cells.

The germline V gene (reference sequence) yields LGHDT for CDR1 and YNNKEL for CDR2. The junction shows trimming of 1 base on V and 10 bases on J, plus 11 bases between the germline ends. There are 14 amino acids in the CDR3, from cysteine to phenylalanine inclusive. Of the read, only the CDR3 DNA is kept; its 42 bases are in frame from base 1. Concerning this clonotype: It lacks a known antigen. No much larger clone is present one base from it, and per-base qualities are unavailable.

The library was produced with RT-PCR. The sequencer listed for this sample is Illumina HiSeq 2500. In TCRdb, the public reads were trimmed at Q25 with fastp and aligned with MiXCR, with productive beta chains retained. Under each unique CDR3 protein, matching rows form one entry showing the most common genes and DNA. Across this sample there are about 500,000 distinct CDR3 sequences, with more than 15% seen only once. Together, the top ten hold less than 4% of the sample. Sample: CD4+ T cells sorted from PBMCs, taken roughly 24 months after vaccination. Here the chain combines TRBV3-1 and TRBJ1-6, with a tentative D gene TRBD1 over 5 matching bases. The receptor's source is a man aged 50 to 75 who received an inactivated influenza vaccine. Donor details come from another sample of the same person, matched by shared clones. The bases read TGTGCCAGCAGCCAAGGGGGTTACAGGTCACCCCTCCACTTT. Protein translation: CASSQGGYRSPLHF.